This T cell receptor (beta chain) appears in the sequencing data of a study of T cell repertoires in cytomegalovirus infection. Whole-study context: Through public TCR beta signatures, both CMV infection and matching HLA type were indicated.

A single record per CDR3 protein comes from TCRdb applying MiXCR to the reads. The repertoire holds some 300,000 distinct CDR3 sequences, with around 10% as singletons. This clonotype was picked up many times. No antigen is known for it. The study, taken as a whole, reports: Using cumulative public TCR beta family frequency, the authors identified those who carried CMV together with the relevant HLA. CMV-specific TCR beta clonotypes restricted by HLA-C dominated the ex vivo response.

This TCR came from a human donor in good health (CMV status not recorded). Some clones in this sample may be carry-over from other donors' samples. The source material was PBMCs.

CDR3 in amino acids: CASSLGGGRIYNEQFF. As DNA, the CDR3 is TGTGCCAGCAGCTTAGGGGGGGGCAGAATTTACAATGAGCAGTTCTTC. The V call is TRBV7-6, the J call TRBJ2-1, with D possibly being TRBD2 (7 bases). This CDR3 comprises 16 residues. CDR1 and CDR2 (germline): SGHVS, FNYEAQ. The V gene lost 1 base and the J gene lost 4 bases, with 14 bases spanning the gap.